This is a list of T cell receptor beta chains from one sample in a study of neurological immune-mediated disorders. TCRdb reprocessed the 5' RACE reads with MiXCR, giving one entry per CDR3 protein. The sample holds 71,000 or so distinct CDR3 sequences; about 5.5% are singletons and the top ten take approximately 2.2%. The sequenced sample was PBMCs. The receptors stem from a woman aged 25 to 39 with multiple sclerosis. The CDR3 runs from the conserved cysteine through the conserved F or W. Each record gives: V gene, J gene, CDR3 protein.

v_call: TRBV6-5
j_call: TRBJ1-6
cdr3_aa: CASRIRPNSYNSPLHF

v_call: TRBV3-1
j_call: TRBJ2-3
cdr3_aa: CASSQVLGTQYF

v_call: TRBV20-1
j_call: TRBJ2-5
cdr3_aa: CSAIRAAQETQYF

v_call: TRBV5-1
j_call: TRBJ2-7
cdr3_aa: CASSPGGLDRGRYEQYF

v_call: TRBV10-3
j_call: TRBJ1-2
cdr3_aa: CAMTGTENYGYTF

v_call: TRBV5-5
j_call: TRBJ1-6
cdr3_aa: CASSHWDRTDSPLHF

v_call: TRBV5-1
j_call: TRBJ2-5
cdr3_aa: CASSSYREQETQYF

v_call: TRBV10-3
j_call: TRBJ1-1
cdr3_aa: CAISAGTAGGTEAFF

v_call: TRBV5-1
j_call: TRBJ2-7
cdr3_aa: CASSLSGGGGEQYF

v_call: TRBV20-1
j_call: TRBJ2-2
cdr3_aa: CSARDPGQANTGELFF

v_call: TRBV12-3/TRBV12-4
j_call: TRBJ2-1
cdr3_aa: CASTSDTYNEQFF

v_call: TRBV6-6
j_call: TRBJ2-7
cdr3_aa: CASSYSDRVNEQYF

v_call: TRBV5-5
j_call: TRBJ2-7
cdr3_aa: CASSPQTGGYEQYF

v_call: TRBV20-1
j_call: TRBJ1-2
cdr3_aa: CSARGPPTGAHSYTF

v_call: TRBV4-1
j_call: TRBJ2-7
cdr3_aa: CASSQDQGEYEQYF

v_call: TRBV25-1
j_call: TRBJ2-5
cdr3_aa: CASSDPTAILSGRVHQETQYF

v_call: TRBV5-1
j_call: TRBJ2-7
cdr3_aa: CASSLMGQLYEQYF

v_call: TRBV5-1
j_call: TRBJ2-3
cdr3_aa: CASSLKTSTATDTQYF

v_call: TRBV20-1
j_call: TRBJ2-1
cdr3_aa: CSAPNRGVSYNEQFF

v_call: TRBV10-2
j_call: TRBJ2-2
cdr3_aa: CASIQVRTGELFF

v_call: TRBV5-1
j_call: TRBJ1-1
cdr3_aa: CASSPGGNTEAFF

v_call: TRBV27
j_call: TRBJ2-5
cdr3_aa: CASSLSGTSTQYF

v_call: TRBV20-1
j_call: TRBJ2-2
cdr3_aa: CSASSGGAWGGALFF

v_call: TRBV14
j_call: TRBJ1-1
cdr3_aa: CASSQAVTVNTEAFF

v_call: TRBV12-3/TRBV12-4
j_call: TRBJ2-2
cdr3_aa: CASIKIWGTGELFF

v_call: TRBV21-1
j_call: TRBJ1-1
cdr3_aa: CASSLGWTGLNTEAFF

v_call: TRBV5-1
j_call: TRBJ2-3
cdr3_aa: CASSRGQIDTDTQYF

v_call: TRBV5-1
j_call: TRBJ2-3
cdr3_aa: CASSGTGTSGNSDTQYF

v_call: TRBV3-1
j_call: TRBJ2-3
cdr3_aa: CASSQGWLAGGDTDTQYF

v_call: TRBV2
j_call: TRBJ1-4
cdr3_aa: CASTRDRAEKLFF

v_call: TRBV6-6
j_call: TRBJ1-1
cdr3_aa: CASSRAWEDTEAFF

v_call: TRBV5-1
j_call: TRBJ2-5
cdr3_aa: CASSLRAIETQYF

v_call: TRBV5-6
j_call: TRBJ2-5
cdr3_aa: CASTTGGQETQYF

v_call: TRBV5-1
j_call: TRBJ2-2
cdr3_aa: CASSLGWQGGLNTGELFF

v_call: TRBV14
j_call: TRBJ2-3
cdr3_aa: CASSQPGTATNTQYF

v_call: TRBV21-1
j_call: TRBJ1-6
cdr3_aa: CASSKGTTGGYSSYNSPLHF

v_call: TRBV20-1
j_call: TRBJ1-6
cdr3_aa: CSARADRGNSPLNF

v_call: TRBV5-8
j_call: TRBJ2-1
cdr3_aa: CASSLQLRLDRGSEQFF

v_call: TRBV2
j_call: TRBJ1-6
cdr3_aa: CASSDLGGGLSPLHF

v_call: TRBV29-1
j_call: TRBJ2-5
cdr3_aa: CSVEINTSAFPLIQETQYF

v_call: TRBV20-1
j_call: TRBJ1-1
cdr3_aa: CSARTLQGWNTEAFF

v_call: TRBV7-8
j_call: TRBJ1-1
cdr3_aa: CASSSQYTGTVTEAFF

v_call: TRBV20-1
j_call: TRBJ1-6
cdr3_aa: CSARPSGEFNSPLHF

v_call: TRBV30
j_call: TRBJ2-5
cdr3_aa: CAWEVGAGETQYF

v_call: TRBV14
j_call: TRBJ2-1
cdr3_aa: CASKLGLSTYNEQFF